These 25 T cell receptor beta chains were sequenced from one sample in a study of radiation and T cells in renal cell carcinoma. Stated time point: blood 2 weeks post-SBRT. Treatment reported: 15 Gy SBRT to primary tumor, nephrectomy 4 weeks later. Sequencing used immunoSEQ multiplex PCR; TCRdb keeps in-frame clones, though not all of them. There are 60,000 to 80,000 clones in the sample; 82% occur only once, and 5.8% lies in the top ten. Source: blood, taken from a patient whose treatment included radiotherapy and nephrectomy. These receptors originate from a man in his fifties or sixties with renal cell carcinoma.

The CDR3 region is CASTKQGASHEQYF. CDR3 bases: TGTGCCAGCACCAAACAGGGGGCGAGCCACGAGCAGTACTTC. The chain links TRBV7-2 to TRBJ2-7; TRBD1 agrees at 9 bases. V was pared by 7 bases and J by 5 bases, with 9 bases of the junction left unmatched. CDR1 and CDR2 (germline): SGHTA, FQGNSA. The CDR3 contains 14 residues.

The V gene is TRBV11-2, the J gene TRBJ1-2; TRBD1 matches at 7 bases. This CDR3 region has 14 residues. J was trimmed by 4 bases and V by 3 bases; bases with no gene match: 5. Per germline, CDR1 SGHAT and CDR2 FQNNGV. The CDR3 nucleotides read TGTGCCAGCAGCTTCGACAGGGTATCCTATGGCTACACCTTC. It translates to CASSFDRVSYGYTF.

The V gene is TRBV27, the J gene TRBJ2-1, with 8 nucleotides matching TRBD2. Trimming cost V 2 bases and J 4 bases; bases outside gene matches: 13. CDR1 and CDR2 (germline): MNHEY, SMNVEV (reference sequence). The CDR3 is 18 amino acids. The CDR3 DNA reads TGTGCCAGCAGTTTACTGTCGGCGGGAGGAGGGGGATACAATGAGCAGTTCTTC. Translation gives CASSLLSAGGGGYNEQFF.

The chain uses TRBV10-3 and TRBJ2-5, with D hard to call. V was pared by 10 bases and J by 0 bases, with 12 bases between. The CDR3 sequence is 13 residues long. Germline CDR1 ENHRY, CDR2 SYGVKD. CDR3 DNA sequence: TGTGCCACCGGAAGGGCAGACCAAGAGACCCAGTACTTC. Residues: CATGRADQETQYF.

This rearrangement joins TRBV9 to TRBJ2-1; D unresolved. Per germline, CDR1 SGDLS and CDR2 YYNGEE. V was clipped by 0 bases and J by 0 bases, with 10 bases between them. The CDR3 sequence is 16 residues long. CDR3 amino acids: CASSVDLRSSYNEQFF. The CDR3 DNA is TGTGCCAGCAGCGTAGATTTACGGAGCTCCTACAATGAGCAGTTCTTC.

J is TRBJ2-2 and V is TRBV7-9; TRBD1 might be the D (5 bases). CDR3 length equals 15 residues. V lost 4 bases and J lost 7, with 16 bases in between. Germline lookup yields CDR1 SEHNR and CDR2 FQNEAQ (reference sequence). CDR3 bases: TGTGCCAGCAGCTATGACAGTGGCCGGATCGGGGAGCTGTTTTTT. Its protein is CASSYDSGRIGELFF.

The chain carries TRBV2 and TRBJ1-6, with a tentative D call TRBD1 (6 bases). Germline V gene data show CDR1 as SNHLY and CDR2 as FYNNEI. CDR3 length: 17 residues. Trimming took off 8 bases at V and 7 bases at J, with 24 bases between the two ends. The CDR3 region has the DNA TGTGCCAGCTCGGCGGGGGCCGGAAGGGGTAGGAATTCACCCCTCCACTTT. Protein: CASSAGAGRGRNSPLHF.

The chain couples TRBV6-6 to TRBJ1-2; weak D call: TRBD1 (6 bases). This CDR3 region has 12 residues. V gave up 5 bases and J gave up 7 bases, with 11 bases separating them. Germline V gene lookup returns CDR1 MNHNY and CDR2 SVGAGI (reference sequence). The CDR3 DNA follows: TGTGCCAGCAGTAAAAACAGGGTTGGCTACACCTTC. As protein: CASSKNRVGYTF.

V gene TRBV4-2 combines with J gene TRBJ2-5, with D perhaps matching TRBD2 (6 bases). Deletions cut 2 bases from V and 1 base from J, with 26 bases between. Germline V CDR1 and CDR2: LGHNA, YNFKEQ. The CDR3 extends over 20 amino acids. Here the CDR3 reads CASSQYIGSERAYPQETQYF. Written as DNA, the CDR3 is TGTGCCAGCAGCCAATACATCGGCTCAGAGCGGGCGTACCCCCAAGAGACCCAGTACTTC.

The chain links TRBV28 to TRBJ2-7, with 7 bases matching TRBD1. Germline CDR1 and CDR2: MDHEN and SYDVKM. V gave up 7 bases and J gave up 3 bases; unmatched junction bases: 12. This CDR3 has 15 residues. The CDR3 DNA follows: TGTGCCAGCATCTCCGGGACAGAAAGTTTCTACGAGCAGTACTTC. It codes for CASISGTESFYEQYF. Using reference TRBV28 and TRBJ2-7 for the parts outside the CDR3, the full variable domain is DVKVTQSSRYLVKRTGEKVFLECVQDMDHENMFWYRQDPGLGLRLIYFSYDVKMKEKGDIPEGYSVSREKKERFSLILESASTNQTSMYLCASISGTESFYEQYFGPGTRLTVT.

This chain links TRBV11-2 with TRBJ1-5; maybe TRBD1 (6 bases). Germline CDR1 SGHAT, CDR2 FQNNGV. The CDR3 sequence is 15 residues long. The V end lost 3 bases, the J end lost 3 bases, and 12 bases lay between the germline ends. Here the CDR3 DNA reads TGTGCCAGCAGCTTGGGGGGGCGGGACAATCAGCCCCAGCATTTT. Translating it yields CASSLGGRDNQPQHF.

This rearrangement joins TRBV6-6 to TRBJ2-3; 7 positions agree with TRBD2. CDR1 and CDR2 from the germline V gene are MNHNY and SVGAGI (reference sequence). CDR3 length: 15 residues. J gave up 0 bases and V 5 bases, and 5 bases lay outside the gene matches. CDR3 region: CASSRDYLSTDTQYF. The CDR3 region has the DNA TGTGCCAGCAGTCGGGACTACCTTAGCACAGATACGCAGTATTTT.

The chain is built from TRBV19 and TRBJ2-3, with 7 bases aligning to TRBD2. This CDR3 has 14 amino acids. The junction had 1 base not matched to a gene; V was cut back by 4 bases and J by 0 bases. From germline, CDR1 is LNHDA and CDR2 SQIVND (reference sequence). CDR3 sequence reads: CASSTGGSTDTQYF. DNA of the CDR3: TGTGCCAGTAGTACGGGAGGTAGCACAGATACGCAGTATTTT.

V and J are TRBV5-1 and TRBJ2-1, with D possibly TRBD1 on 6 matching bases. Trimming removed 5 bases from V and 8 bases from J, with 20 bases in between. The CDR3 covers 15 residues. Germline CDR1 reads SGHRS; CDR2 reads YFSETQ. The CDR3 spells CASSSGTPFSDEQFF. The CDR3 bases are TGCGCCAGCAGTTCCGGGACACCGTTTTCGGATGAGCAGTTCTTC.

V and J are TRBV4-3 and TRBJ2-7; the D gene could be TRBD1 or TRBD2 (5 bases each). Germline V gene data show CDR1 as LGHNA and CDR2 as YSLEER. Trimming removed 0 bases at V and 5 bases at J, with 14 bases between. The CDR3 covers 15 residues. The CDR3 spells CASSQDPGPLNEQYF. The CDR3 region has the DNA TGCGCCAGCAGCCAAGACCCGGGGCCACTGAACGAGCAGTACTTC.

Written as DNA, the CDR3 is TGTGCCAGCAGCTTAGAGGGTAAACAGGACAATGAGCAGTTCTTC. This codes for CASSLEGKQDNEQFF. The rearrangement uses TRBV7-9 and TRBJ2-1; possibly TRBD1 for D (5 bases). Trimming took off 1 base at V and 5 bases at J, with 12 bases between the two ends. There are 15 residues in the CDR3. The V gene's germline CDR1 is SEHNR and CDR2 FQNEAQ (reference sequence).

This clone was seen only a few times. The J gene is TRBJ1-1, the V gene TRBV5-4; perhaps TRBD1 as D (6 bases). The germline V gene encodes CDR1 SGHNT and CDR2 YYREEE (reference sequence). The CDR3 runs to 14 residues. Trimming removed 2 bases from V and 0 bases from J, with 8 bases in between. The CDR3 DNA reads as TGTGCCAGCAGCTTTGGACAGTTGAACACTGAAGCTTTCTTT. Translated, it gives CASSFGQLNTEAFF.

The chain carries TRBV29-1 and TRBJ2-7; 9 bases fit TRBD1. There are 13 residues in the CDR3. Trimming cost V 6 bases and J 7 bases; bases outside gene matches: 10. The germline CDR1 and CDR2 sequences are SQVTM and ANQGSEA. The DNA for the CDR3 is TGCAGCGTCGAACCGGACAGGGGCGGTGAGCAGTACTTC. This encodes CSVEPDRGGEQYF.

This chain links TRBV5-6 with TRBJ2-7, with D uncertain. The CDR3 is made up of 13 amino acids. Germline CDR1 and CDR2: SGHDT and YYEEEE. V lost 2 bases and J 4 bases, leaving 10 bases between the germline ends. This chain's CDR3 is CASSFVERYEQYF. In DNA, the CDR3 is TGTGCCAGCAGCTTTGTTGAAAGGTACGAGCAGTACTTC.

The genes are TRBV9 and TRBJ1-2; TRBD1 might be the D (6 bases). Germline assignment: CDR1 SGDLS and CDR2 YYNGEE. This CDR3 is 14 amino acids long. V lost 3 bases, J lost 4 bases, and 13 bases lay in between. DNA of the CDR3: TGTGCCAGCAGCGATGGGGGGCCGGGCTATGGCTACACCTTC. This gives the protein CASSDGGPGYGYTF.

The V gene is TRBV28, the J gene TRBJ1-2, with a tentative D call TRBD1 (5 bases). Trimming left V 6 bases short and J 8 bases short, with 25 bases between. The germline CDR1 and CDR2 sequences are MDHEN and SYDVKM. The CDR3 sequence is 16 residues long. CDR3 sequence reads: CASRQEVGGREQGYTF. CDR3 sequence (DNA): TGTGCCAGCAGACAGGAGGTCGGGGGTCGAGAGCAAGGCTACACCTTC.

The gene calls are TRBV7-2 and TRBJ1-5; D is perhaps TRBD1 (6 bases). Trimming left V 2 bases short and J 6 bases short, with 11 bases between. The germline V gene has CDR1 SGHTA and CDR2 FQGNSA. CDR3 length equals 14 residues. CDR3 loop: CASSLTQGSQPQHF. In DNA, the CDR3 is TGTGCCAGCAGCTTAACTCAGGGGTCTCAGCCCCAGCATTTT.

The CDR3 region is CASSATSGGRGEQYF. The CDR3 DNA reads as TGTGCCAGTAGTGCGACCTCAGGGGGAAGGGGCGAGCAGTACTTC. The V and J genes are TRBV19 and TRBJ2-7, with 7 bases lining up with TRBD1. CDR1 and CDR2 from the germline V gene are LNHDA and SQIVND (reference sequence). This CDR3 has 15 residues. J gave up 6 bases and V 5 bases, and 13 bases lay outside the gene matches.

The table lists this clone with a few counts. The genes are TRBV9 and TRBJ2-7, with a weak D call TRBD1 (6 bases). This CDR3 is 15 amino acids long. V lost 0 bases and J lost 2, with 12 bases in between. The germline V gene has CDR1 SGDLS and CDR2 YYNGEE. In nucleotides, the CDR3 is TGTGCCAGCAGCGTAGAACAGGGAAGCACCTACGAGCAGTACTTC. Translation gives CASSVEQGSTYEQYF. Full variable domain (remainder filled in from reference TRBV9 and TRBJ2-7): DSGVTQTPKHLITATGQRVTLRCSPRSGDLSVYWYQQSLDQGLQFLIQYYNGEERAKGNILERFSAQQFPDLHSELNLSSLELGDSALYFCASSVEQGSTYEQYFGPGTRLTVT.

The chain links TRBV19 to TRBJ1-1; maybe TRBD1 (6 bases). Trimming pared 6 bases from V and 1 base from J, leaving 9 bases between. Germline CDR1 LNHDA, CDR2 SQIVND (reference sequence). The CDR3 runs to 13 residues. The CDR3 nucleotides are TGTGCCAGTAGCGGGGGCGGGAACACTGAAGCTTTCTTT. This translates into CASSGGGNTEAFF.